The clone carrying this TCR beta chain has just a few counts. Its antigen is not identified. V lost 2 bases and J lost 2; bases outside the gene matches: 11. The CDR3 is 17 amino acids. Per germline, CDR1 SEHNR and CDR2 FQNEAQ (reference sequence). The entry originates in a study of T cell repertoires in cytomegalovirus infection. MiXCR, applied by TCRdb to the reads, yields one record per CDR3 protein. The table shows 230,000 or so distinct CDR3 sequences, with 30% to 45% occurring only once. The sequence came from a human donor in good health (CMV status not recorded). Some clones in this sample may be carry-over from other donors' samples. The sample in question was CD8+ T cells from cultured PBMCs, obtained from culture after CMV antigen stimulation. J is TRBJ2-7 and V is TRBV7-9, with TRBD2 identical over 8 bases. CDR3 protein: CASSLTRTGTRTYEQYF. The CDR3 bases are TGTGCCAGCAGCTTAACCCGTACCGGGACTAGGACCTACGAGCAGTACTTC.